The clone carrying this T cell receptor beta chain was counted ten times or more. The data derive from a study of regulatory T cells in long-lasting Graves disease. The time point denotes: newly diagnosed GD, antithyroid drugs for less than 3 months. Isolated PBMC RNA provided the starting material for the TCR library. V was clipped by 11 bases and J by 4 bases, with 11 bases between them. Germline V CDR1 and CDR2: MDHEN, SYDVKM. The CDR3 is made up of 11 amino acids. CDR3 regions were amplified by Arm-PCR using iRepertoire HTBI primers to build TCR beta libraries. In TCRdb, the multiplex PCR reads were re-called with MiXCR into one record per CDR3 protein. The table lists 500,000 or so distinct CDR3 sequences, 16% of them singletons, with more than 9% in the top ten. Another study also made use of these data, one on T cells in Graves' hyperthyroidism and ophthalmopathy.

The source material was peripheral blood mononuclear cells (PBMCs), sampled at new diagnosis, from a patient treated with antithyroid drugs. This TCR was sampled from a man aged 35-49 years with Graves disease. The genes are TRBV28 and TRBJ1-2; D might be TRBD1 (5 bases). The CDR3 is CAGGAPYGYTF. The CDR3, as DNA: TGTGCCGGCGGGGCCCCCTATGGCTACACCTTC.